This is a list of T cell receptor beta chains from one sample in a study of T and B cells in COVID-19 patients. MiXCR, run by TCRdb on the multiplex PCR reads, gives a single entry per CDR3 protein. The sample has 20,000 to 25,000 distinct CDR3 sequences, roughly 29% seen once; the top ten hold approximately 2.2%. The sample consisted of blood. Every receptor here comes from a human donor who had recovered from COVID-19. Both conserved end residues are part of each CDR3. A D gene is named only where the DNA matches it firmly. Size is stated for part of the rows, as once, few or many counts, or as a class when the clone is expanded.

TRBV5-4	-	TRBJ1-5	TRBD1	TGTGCCAGCAGCCTCGGAGGGGCGGGACAGGGAGTTCAGCCCCAGCATTTT	CASSLGGAGQGVQPQHF
TRBV6-1	-	TRBJ1-5	-	TGTGCCAGCAGTCGGTTCAGCAATCAGCCCCAGCATTTT	CASSRFSNQPQHF
TRBV5-4	few	TRBJ2-7	-	TGTGCCAGCAGCTTGGTCGCGGGGGCCGCCTACGAGCAGTACTTC	CASSLVAGAAYEQYF
TRBV19	medium-sized	TRBJ2-1	-	TGTGCCAGTAGGCCCGGAGGACATGGATACAATGAGCAGTTCTTC	CASRPGGHGYNEQFF
TRBV27	-	TRBJ2-7	TRBD2	TGTGCCAGCAGTGCGGGACTAGCGGGGGACTCCTACGAGCAGTACTTC	CASSAGLAGDSYEQYF
TRBV7-9	-	TRBJ2-1	TRBD2	TGTGCCAGCAGCCCGGACGGCGCGGGGGGCAGGGATGAGCAGTTCTTC	CASSPDGAGGRDEQFF
TRBV7-6	few	TRBJ2-4	-	TGTGCCAGCATCTCCTTGGAGAGAGTAGCCAAAAACATTCAGTACTTC	CASISLERVAKNIQYF
TRBV10-3	-	TRBJ1-5	-	TGTGCCATCAGTGGGGGAGGGAATCAGCCCCAGCATTTT	CAISGGGNQPQHF
TRBV19	-	TRBJ1-1	-	TGTGCCAGTAGTATAGATGGGGGGACTGAAGCTTTCTTT	CASSIDGGTEAFF
TRBV12-3/TRBV12-4	few	TRBJ1-5	-	TGTGCCAGCAGTTTTAGTCCCCAGCCCCAGCATTTT	CASSFSPQPQHF
TRBV29-1	medium-sized	TRBJ2-1	-	TGCAGCGTCCAGGGCAGCTCCTACAATGAGCAGTTCTTC	CSVQGSSYNEQFF
TRBV19	medium-sized	TRBJ2-3	TRBD2	TGTGCCAGTAGTAGGTCGGGGGGGTGGGGAACAGATACGCAGTATTTT	CASSRSGGWGTDTQYF
TRBV30	many	TRBJ1-6	-	TGTGCCACCGAGGGGACGGCAGGTAATTCACCCCTCCACTTT	CATEGTAGNSPLHF
TRBV12-3/TRBV12-4	-	TRBJ1-1	-	TGTGCCAGCAGTTTGCGTTCGGGGACAACCACTGAAGCTTTCTTT	CASSLRSGTTTEAFF
TRBV20-1	-	TRBJ2-2	-	TGCAGTGCCTCCACTATGACCGGGGAGCTGTTTTTT	CSASTMTGELFF
TRBV20-1	-	TRBJ2-2	-	TGCACCTTGGACAGGAACACCGGGGAGCTGTTTTTT	CTLDRNTGELFF
TRBV5-6	-	TRBJ2-3	-	TGTGTCAGCAGCCCGGGGGCGGCGGGGAGGAGAACTAGCACAGATACGCAGTATTTT	CVSSPGAAGRRTSTDTQYF
TRBV5-1	-	TRBJ1-3	-	TGCGCCAGCAGCTTGGACGCCTCTGGAAACACCATATATTTT	CASSLDASGNTIYF
TRBV19	few	TRBJ1-5	-	TGTGCCAGTAGTACGATGTATCAGCCCCAGCATTTT	CASSTMYQPQHF
TRBV19	-	TRBJ2-3	-	TGTGCCAGTAATTCGGGGAGCACAGATACGCAGTATTTT	CASNSGSTDTQYF
TRBV24-1	few	TRBJ2-3	-	TGTGCCACCAGTGGCACCACAGATACGCAGTATTTT	CATSGTTDTQYF
TRBV15	medium-sized	TRBJ2-2	-	TGTGCCACCAGCAGAGAAGGTGGCAGTCACACCGGGGAGCTGTTTTTT	CATSREGGSHTGELFF
TRBV6-6	once	TRBJ2-5	TRBD2	TGTGCCAGCAGTTACACTAGCGGGGGGGCAGAGACCCAGTACTTC	CASSYTSGGAETQYF
TRBV19	medium-sized	TRBJ1-4	TRBD1	TGTGCCAGTAGTATAACGACAGGGGGCTACGTTGAAAAACTGTTTTTT	CASSITTGGYVEKLFF
TRBV5-1	few	TRBJ2-5	-	TGCGCCAGCAGCCGGGACGGGCATTCCCAAGAGACCCAGTACTTC	CASSRDGHSQETQYF
TRBV14	-	TRBJ2-1	-	TGTGCCAGCAGCTACTCTCGACAGTACAATGAGCAGTTCTTC	CASSYSRQYNEQFF
TRBV5-4	-	TRBJ2-5	-	TGTGCCAGCAGCCAACTTACGGGGAGAGAAGAGACCCAGTACTTC	CASSQLTGREETQYF
TRBV6-6	-	TRBJ1-1	-	TGTGCCAGCAGTTACACAGAGAACACTGAAGCTTTCTTT	CASSYTENTEAFF
TRBV20-1	-	TRBJ2-1	TRBD1	TGCAGTGCCCTCGGCCGGGACAGAAACAATGAGCAGTTCTTC	CSALGRDRNNEQFF
TRBV5-1	-	TRBJ2-2	-	TGCGCCAGCAGCCCACCGTATGCGAACACCGGGGAGCTGTTTTTT	CASSPPYANTGELFF
TRBV27	-	TRBJ1-5	-	TGTGCCAGCAGTTTTGTTGGGCAGCTTAGCAATCAGCCCCAGCATTTT	CASSFVGQLSNQPQHF
TRBV29-1	-	TRBJ2-3	TRBD2	TGCAGCGTGATAGCGGGGGCCGTGGGAGATACGCAGTATTTT	CSVIAGAVGDTQYF
TRBV5-4	few	TRBJ1-3	-	TGTGCCAGCAGCAACGGAGGTGAAAACACCATATATTTT	CASSNGGENTIYF
TRBV27	medium-sized	TRBJ2-7	-	TGTGCCAGCAGTTTGAAGCAGTACTTC	CASSLKQYF
TRBV5-6	-	TRBJ1-2	-	TGTGCCAGCAGCCCCGACTTAGGGGGAATGAACTATGGCTACACCTTC	CASSPDLGGMNYGYTF
TRBV19	few	TRBJ1-1	TRBD1	TGTGCCAGTAGCCTTGGACAGGGGCCGACTGAAGCTTTCTTT	CASSLGQGPTEAFF
TRBV5-4	few	TRBJ2-5	TRBD2	TGTGCCAGCAGCTTGGGAGGGCTAGCGGGCTCACAAGAGACCCAGTACTTC	CASSLGGLAGSQETQYF
TRBV19	-	TRBJ1-5	-	TGTGCCAGTAGTCAGGCGAGCAATCAGCCCCAGCATTTT	CASSQASNQPQHF
TRBV5-1	-	TRBJ1-6	-	TGCGCCAGCAGCTGGGGGGATGGGAACCGGTCACCCCTCCACTTT	CASSWGDGNRSPLHF
TRBV19	medium-sized	TRBJ2-1	-	TGTGCCAGTGTACAGCGGAACAATGAGCAGTTCTTC	CASVQRNNEQFF
TRBV7-4	-	TRBJ2-6	-	TGTGCCAGCAGCCCAAGAGGACAGTTTCTCTCTGGGGCCAACGTCCTGACTTTC	CASSPRGQFLSGANVLTF
TRBV7-6	-	TRBJ2-3	-	TGTGCCAGCAGCCCCGGGGGAGGCACAGATACGCAGTATTTT	CASSPGGGTDTQYF
TRBV6-1	medium-sized	TRBJ2-7	-	TGTGCCAGCAGTCTAGGGACCTACGGGGCCTACGAGCAGTACTTC	CASSLGTYGAYEQYF
TRBV6-5	many	TRBJ2-6	TRBD1	TGTGCCAGCAGTTCTCGGGACAGGACGTACTCTGGGGCCAACGTCCTGACTTTC	CASSSRDRTYSGANVLTF
TRBV11-2	few	TRBJ2-3	-	TGTGCCAGCAGCTCCCGGGGAGCGGGCACAGATACGCAGTATTTT	CASSSRGAGTDTQYF
TRBV6-4	few	TRBJ2-5	-	TGTGCCAGCAGGACATGGACCGCTAGGTCCTTACAAGAGACCCAGTACTTC	CASRTWTARSLQETQYF
TRBV5-1	few	TRBJ1-4	-	TGCGCCAGCAGCCCAGCAACTAATGAAAAACTGTTTTTT	CASSPATNEKLFF
TRBV11-3	few	TRBJ1-1	-	TGTGCCAGCAGCTTTGGGACTCTGAACACTGAAGCTTTCTTT	CASSFGTLNTEAFF
TRBV6-4	many	TRBJ2-3	-	TGTGCCAGCAGTGAACGGCTGAACACAGATACGCAGTATTTT	CASSERLNTDTQYF
TRBV12-3/TRBV12-4	few	TRBJ1-5	-	TGTGCCAGCAGTTCCACGGGATACAATCAGCCCCAGCATTTT	CASSSTGYNQPQHF
TRBV20-1	-	TRBJ1-6	-	TGCAGTGCAATGCAGGGTTATAATTCACCCCTCCACTTT	CSAMQGYNSPLHF
TRBV28	-	TRBJ2-2	TRBD2	TGTGCCAGCAGTACCTCGGCTAGCGGGGCCGGGGAGCTGTTTTTT	CASSTSASGAGELFF
TRBV5-5	many	TRBJ2-1	-	TGTGCCAGCAGCACCAGGGGGGGCTCACAAAACAATGAGCAGTTCTTC	CASSTRGGSQNNEQFF